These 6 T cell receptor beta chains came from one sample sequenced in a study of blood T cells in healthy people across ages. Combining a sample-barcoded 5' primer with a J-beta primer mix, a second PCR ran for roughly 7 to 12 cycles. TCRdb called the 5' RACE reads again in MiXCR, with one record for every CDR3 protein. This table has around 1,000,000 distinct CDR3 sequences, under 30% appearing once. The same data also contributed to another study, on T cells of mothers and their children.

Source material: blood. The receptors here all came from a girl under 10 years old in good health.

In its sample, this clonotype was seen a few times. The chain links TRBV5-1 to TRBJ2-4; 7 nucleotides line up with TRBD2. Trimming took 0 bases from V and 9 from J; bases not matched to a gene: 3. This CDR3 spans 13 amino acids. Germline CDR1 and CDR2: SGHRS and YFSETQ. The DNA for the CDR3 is TGCGCCAGCAGCTTGGAAGGGGAGGGCATTCAGTACTTC. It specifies CASSLEGEGIQYF.

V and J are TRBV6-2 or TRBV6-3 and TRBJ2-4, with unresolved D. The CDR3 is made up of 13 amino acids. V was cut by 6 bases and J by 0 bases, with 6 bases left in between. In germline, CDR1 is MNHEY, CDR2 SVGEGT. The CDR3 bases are TGTGCCAGCAGACAATTAGCCAAAAACATTCAGTACTTC. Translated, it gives CASRQLAKNIQYF.

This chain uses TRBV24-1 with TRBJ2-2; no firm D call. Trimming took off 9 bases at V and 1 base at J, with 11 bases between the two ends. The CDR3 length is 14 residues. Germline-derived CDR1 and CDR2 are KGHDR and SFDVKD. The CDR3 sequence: CATDSTLNTGELFF. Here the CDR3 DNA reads TGTGCCACCGACTCCACTCTGAACACCGGGGAGCTGTTTTTT.

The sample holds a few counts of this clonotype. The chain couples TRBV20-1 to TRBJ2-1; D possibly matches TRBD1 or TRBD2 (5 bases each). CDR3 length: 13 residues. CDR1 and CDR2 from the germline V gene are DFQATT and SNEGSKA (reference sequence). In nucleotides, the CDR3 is TGCAGCGGACTGGGGGTTTCCTACAATGAGCAGTTCTTC. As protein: CSGLGVSYNEQFF.

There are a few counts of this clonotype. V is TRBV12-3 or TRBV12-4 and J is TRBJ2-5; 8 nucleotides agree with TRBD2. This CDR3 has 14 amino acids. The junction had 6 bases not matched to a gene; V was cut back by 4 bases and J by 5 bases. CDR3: CASSSLAGRETQYF. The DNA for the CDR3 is TGTGCCAGCAGTTCTTTAGCGGGAAGGGAGACCCAGTACTTC.

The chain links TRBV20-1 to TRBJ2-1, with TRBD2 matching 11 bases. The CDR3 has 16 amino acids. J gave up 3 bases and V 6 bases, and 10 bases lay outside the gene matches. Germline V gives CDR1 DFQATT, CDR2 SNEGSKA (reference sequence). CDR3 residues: CSAPASGRLVYNEQFF. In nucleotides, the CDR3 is TGCAGTGCCCCAGCTAGCGGGAGGCTTGTCTACAATGAGCAGTTCTTC.